Each of the 6 T cell receptor beta chains below was sequenced from the same sample in a study of cytomegalovirus exposure and HLA in healthy donors. 13 Jbeta primers and 60 Vbeta primers were used for the PCR. The repertoire was sequenced with immunoSEQ multiplex PCR; TCRdb's copy has only in-frame clones and lacks some. The sample lists almost 80,000 clones; about two thirds were seen once. Sample: PBMCs. The receptor source for this set is a woman aged 45-65 years in good health and CMV-seropositive.

This clone was detected only a few times. The chain couples TRBV4-2 to TRBJ2-5, with D perhaps matching TRBD1 (6 bases). CDR3 size: 14 residues. Trimming left V 4 bases short and J 5 bases short, with 14 bases between. Germline V gene sequence: CDR1 LGHNA, CDR2 YNFKEQ. DNA for the CDR3: TGTGCCAGCAGCCGCAGGGCAGGGGAGGAGACCCAGTACTTC. Protein product: CASSRRAGEETQYF.

The chain joins TRBV11-1 to TRBJ2-7; D might be TRBD2 (5 bases). CDR1 and CDR2 (germline): SGHAT, FQDESV (reference sequence). The CDR3 contains 14 residues. Deletions cut 6 bases from V and 4 bases from J, with 16 bases between. Written as DNA, the CDR3 is TGTGCCAGCAGACCGATGAGGGCTCCATACGAGCAGTACTTC. It yields the protein CASRPMRAPYEQYF.

Regarding this clone: The junction differs from germline at one of its ends, possibly a read error. The rearrangement links TRBV11-2 to TRBJ1-1; 9 bases map to TRBD1. CDR1 is SGHAT and CDR2 is FQNNGV in the germline V gene. This CDR3 has 15 residues. The chain's CDR3 is CASRHIGQGLTEAFF. DNA for the CDR3: TGTGCCAGCCGACACATCGGACAGGGGCTAACTGAAGCCTTCTTT.

This clone was seen a single time. The rearrangement joins TRBV4-1 to TRBJ2-7, with TRBD2 as a possible D gene (7 bases). Germline V gene data show CDR1 as MGHRA and CDR2 as YSYEKL. This CDR3 is built from 16 residues. V was clipped by 4 bases and J by 0 bases, with 16 bases between them. CDR3 residues: CASSPWEGGFSYEQYV. The CDR3 coding sequence is TGCGCCAGCAGCCCCTGGGAGGGGGGCTTCTCCTACGAGCAGTACGTC.

The chain joins TRBV5-4 to TRBJ1-1; D might be TRBD1 (5 bases). The CDR3 covers 13 residues. The V gene's germline CDR1 is SGHNT and CDR2 YYREEE (reference sequence). V was cut by 4 bases and J by 9 bases, with 16 bases left in between. The CDR3 DNA follows: TGTGCCAGCAGCGCATCGACAGAGGATAAAGCTTTCTTT. It specifies CASSASTEDKAFF.

The J gene is TRBJ2-1, the V gene TRBV30, with 8 nucleotides matching TRBD1. V was pared by 8 bases and J by 8 bases, with 5 bases of the junction left unmatched. The CDR3 covers 11 residues. CDR1 is GTSNPN and CDR2 is SVGIG in the germline V gene (reference sequence). The CDR3 DNA follows: TGTGCCCTTCGGACAGGGTATGAGCAGTTCTTC. Translating gives CALRTGYEQFF.